The next 6 T cell receptor beta chains were all read from a single sample in a study of beta chain features in type 1 diabetes. Study observations and caveats: Moderate yet significant TCRB CDR3 shortening was seen in Type 1 diabetes patients in all four CD4+ subsets.

Which antigens these TCRs recognize remains unknown. What was sequenced were expressed TCRB transcripts, since all of the isolated RNA had been reverse transcribed. Some clones are missing from TCRdb's copy, which holds only in-frame ones; the method was immunoSEQ multiplex PCR. The sample lists some 150,000 clones; approximately 9.1% were seen once. Source material: central memory CD4+ T cells from blood. The source is a woman aged 25 to 39 with type 1 diabetes.

The chain uses TRBV18 and TRBJ2-4, with 7 bases lining up with TRBD1. The CDR3 spans 16 residues. V dropped 3 bases and J dropped 2; count of bases not matched to a gene: 7. The germline CDR1 and CDR2 sequences are KGHSH and LQKENI. CDR3 DNA: TGTGCCAGCTCACCCTTGACAGGGATGTCCAAAAACATTCAGTACTTC. It is translated as CASSPLTGMSKNIQYF.

This clone was counted a few times. V and J are TRBV15 and TRBJ1-1, with D possibly TRBD1 on 6 matching bases. Germline V CDR1 and CDR2: LNHNV, YYDKDF (reference sequence). The V and J ends lost 1 base and 0 bases respectively, with 12 bases between them. This CDR3 region has 16 residues. The CDR3: CATSRAGQLLNTEAFF. The CDR3 region has the DNA TGTGCCACCAGCAGAGCCGGACAGTTACTGAACACTGAAGCTTTCTTT.

The sample holds many counts of this clone. V and J are TRBV15 and TRBJ1-2, with D tentatively TRBD1 (6 bases). There are 13 residues in the CDR3. Germline CDR1 LNHNV, CDR2 YYDKDF (reference sequence). The ends were cut back, 0 bases at V and 8 bases at J, with 10 bases in the middle. CDR3 DNA: TGTGCCACCAGCAGAGAGGACAGCTTGGGCTACACCTTC. Its translation: CATSREDSLGYTF. Using reference TRBV15 and TRBJ1-2 for the parts outside the CDR3, the full variable domain is DAMVIQNPRYQVTQFGKPVTLSCSQTLNHNVMYWYQQKSSQAPKLLFHYYDKDFNNEADTPDNFQSRRPNTSFCFLDIRSPGLGDTAMYLCATSREDSLGYTFGSGTRLTVV.

This clone was seen only a few times. The chain employs TRBV6-5 and TRBJ2-5; 9 bases are a match to TRBD2. The CDR3 consists of 14 residues. Trimming cost V 5 bases and J 3 bases; bases outside gene matches: 4. Germline V gene data show CDR1 as MNHEY and CDR2 as SVGAGI. Here the CDR3 DNA reads TGTGCCAGCAGTCCGACTAGCGGCAAAGAGACCCAGTACTTC. Encoded protein: CASSPTSGKETQYF.

This chain links TRBV29-1 with TRBJ2-6; the match to TRBD1 covers 7 bases. CDR3 length: 14 amino acids. V trimming: 4 bases; J trimming: 2 bases; junction bases outside the gene matches: 2. Per germline, CDR1 SQVTM and CDR2 ANQGSEA. The CDR3: CSVAGTAGANVLTF. DNA for the CDR3: TGCAGCGTTGCCGGGACAGCTGGGGCCAACGTCCTGACTTTC.

There are a few counts of this clone. This chain connects TRBV14 to TRBJ2-7, with 9 nucleotides matching TRBD2. CDR3 length: 16 amino acids. Germline V gene lookup returns CDR1 SGHDN and CDR2 FVKESK. The ends lost 5 bases at V and 5 bases at J; junction bases unmatched: 13. In DNA form, the CDR3 reads TGTGCCAGCAGCGGACTCGGGGTAGCGGGAGCTAACGAGCAGTACTTC. Translated: CASSGLGVAGANEQYF. The variable domain in full, completed from reference TRBV14 and TRBJ2-7, reads EAGVTQFPSHSVIEKGQTVTLRCDPISGHDNLYWYRRVMGKEIKFLLHFVKESKQDESGMPNNRFLAERTGGTYSTLKVQPAELEDSGVYFCASSGLGVAGANEQYFGPGTRLTVT.